This T cell receptor beta chain was obtained from a study of identical twins. The study, taken as a whole, reports: Models underestimated TCR alpha sharing (out-of-frame) in monozygotic twins.

Donors were all healthy Caucasians. Each CDR3 protein gets one entry after TCRdb re-called the 5' RACE reads with MiXCR. This table holds about 890,000 distinct CDR3 sequences, more than 9% found once. As concerns this clonotype: Its cognate antigen is unknown. A much larger clone differs from this one at a single base, so this may be a read error.

This CDR3 is built from 17 residues. Germline CDR1 and CDR2: SGHRS and YFSETQ. The same sample was also used in a study of yellow fever vaccine responses in identical twins. That study reports: Reportedly, the response of twins' T cells to the vaccine seemed partly convergent, partly personalized.

This receptor was obtained from a woman under 30 in good health. What was sequenced was PBMCs. V and J are TRBV5-1 and TRBJ1-1, with D uncertain. CDR3 sequence: CASSLEYRSSASSEAYF. CDR3 coding DNA: TGCGCCAGCAGCTTGGAATATCGGTCGTCGGCGTCTTCTGAAGCTTACTTT.